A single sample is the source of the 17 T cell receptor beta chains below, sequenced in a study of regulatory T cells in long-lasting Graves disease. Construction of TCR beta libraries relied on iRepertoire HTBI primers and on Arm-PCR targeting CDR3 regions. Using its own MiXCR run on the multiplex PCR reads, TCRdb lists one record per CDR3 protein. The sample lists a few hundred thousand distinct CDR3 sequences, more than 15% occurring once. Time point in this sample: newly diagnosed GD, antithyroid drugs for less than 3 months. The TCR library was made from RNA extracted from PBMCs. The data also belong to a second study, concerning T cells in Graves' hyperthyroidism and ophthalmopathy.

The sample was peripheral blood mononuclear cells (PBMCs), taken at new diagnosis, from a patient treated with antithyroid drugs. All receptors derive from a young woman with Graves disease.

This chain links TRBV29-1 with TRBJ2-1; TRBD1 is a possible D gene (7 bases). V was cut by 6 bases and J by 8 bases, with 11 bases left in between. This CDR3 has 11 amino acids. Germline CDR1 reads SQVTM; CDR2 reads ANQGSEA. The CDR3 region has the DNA TGCAGCGTCCCCAGGGGGGATGAGCAGTTCTTC. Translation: CSVPRGDEQFF.

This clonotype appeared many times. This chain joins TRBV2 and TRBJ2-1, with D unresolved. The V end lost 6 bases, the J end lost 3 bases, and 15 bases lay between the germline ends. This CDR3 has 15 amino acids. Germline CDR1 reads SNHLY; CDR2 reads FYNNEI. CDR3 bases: TGTGCCAGCAGGACCTGGAGCAGAGACTACAATGAGCAGTTCTTC. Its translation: CASRTWSRDYNEQFF.

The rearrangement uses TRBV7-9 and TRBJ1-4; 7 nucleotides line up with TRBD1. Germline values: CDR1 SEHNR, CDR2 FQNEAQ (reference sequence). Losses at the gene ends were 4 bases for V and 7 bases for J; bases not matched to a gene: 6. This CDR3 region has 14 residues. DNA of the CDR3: TGTGCCAGCAGCTCACGACAGGGAGGTGAAAAACTGTTTTTT. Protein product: CASSSRQGGEKLFF.

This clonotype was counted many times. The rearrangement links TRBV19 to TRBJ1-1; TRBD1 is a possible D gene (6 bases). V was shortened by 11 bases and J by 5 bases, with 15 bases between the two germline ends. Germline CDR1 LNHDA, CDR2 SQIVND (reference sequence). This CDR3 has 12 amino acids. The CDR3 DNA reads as TGTGCCGTCGCACAGGGTGCAACTGAAGCTTTCTTT. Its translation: CAVAQGATEAFF. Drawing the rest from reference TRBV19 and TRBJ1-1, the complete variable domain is DGGITQSPKYLFRKEGQNVTLSCEQNLNHDAMYWYRQDPGQGLRLIYYSQIVNDFQKGDIAEGYSVSREKKESFPLTVTSAQKNPTAFYLCAVAQGATEAFFGQGTRLTVV.

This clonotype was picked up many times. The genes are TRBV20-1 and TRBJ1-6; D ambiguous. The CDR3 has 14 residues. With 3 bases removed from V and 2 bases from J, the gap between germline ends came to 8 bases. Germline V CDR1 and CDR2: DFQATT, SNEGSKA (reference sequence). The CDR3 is CSASELTYNSPLHF. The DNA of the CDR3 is TGCAGTGCTAGCGAACTGACCTATAATTCACCCCTCCACTTT.

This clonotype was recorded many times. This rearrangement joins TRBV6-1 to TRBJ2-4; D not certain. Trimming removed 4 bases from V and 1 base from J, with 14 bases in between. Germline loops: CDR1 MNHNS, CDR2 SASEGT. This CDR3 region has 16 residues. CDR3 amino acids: CASSAGWHWAKNIQYF. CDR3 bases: TGTGCCAGCAGTGCCGGGTGGCATTGGGCCAAAAACATTCAGTACTTC.

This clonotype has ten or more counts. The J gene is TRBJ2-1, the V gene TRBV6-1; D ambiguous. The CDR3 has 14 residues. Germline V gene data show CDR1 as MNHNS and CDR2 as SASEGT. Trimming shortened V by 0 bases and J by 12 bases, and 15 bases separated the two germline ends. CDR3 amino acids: CASSEATTEPRQFF. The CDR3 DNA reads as TGTGCCAGCAGTGAAGCTACGACGGAGCCTCGGCAGTTCTTC.

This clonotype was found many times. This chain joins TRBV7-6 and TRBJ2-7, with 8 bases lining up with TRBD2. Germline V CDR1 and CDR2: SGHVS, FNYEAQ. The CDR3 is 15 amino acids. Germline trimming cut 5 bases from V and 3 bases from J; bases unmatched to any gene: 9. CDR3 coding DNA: TGTGCCAGCAGCCTAGTCGGGGGGACTAGCTACGAGCAGTACTTC. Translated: CASSLVGGTSYEQYF. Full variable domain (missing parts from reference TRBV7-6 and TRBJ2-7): GAGVSQSPRYKVTKRGQDVALRCDPISGHVSLYWYRQALGQGPEFLTYFNYEAQQDKSGLPNDRFSAERPEGSISTLTIQRTEQRDSAMYRCASSLVGGTSYEQYFGPGTRLTVT.

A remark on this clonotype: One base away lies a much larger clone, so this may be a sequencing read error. The CDR3, as DNA: TGTGCCGGCACCACGACTAGTCTCGAGCAGTACTTC. Its translation: CAGTTTSLEQYF. This sequence joins TRBV2 and TRBJ2-7, with D tentatively TRBD2 (6 bases). The length of the CDR3 is 12 residues. Trimming left V 11 bases short and J 6 bases short, with 17 bases between. CDR1 and CDR2 (germline): SNHLY, FYNNEI.

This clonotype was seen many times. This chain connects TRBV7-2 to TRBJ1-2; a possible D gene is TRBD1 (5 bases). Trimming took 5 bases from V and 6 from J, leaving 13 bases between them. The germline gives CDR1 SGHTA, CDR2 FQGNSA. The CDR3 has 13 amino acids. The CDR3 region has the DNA TGTGCCAGCAGCGCTACCAGGGATCATGGCTACACCTTC. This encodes CASSATRDHGYTF.

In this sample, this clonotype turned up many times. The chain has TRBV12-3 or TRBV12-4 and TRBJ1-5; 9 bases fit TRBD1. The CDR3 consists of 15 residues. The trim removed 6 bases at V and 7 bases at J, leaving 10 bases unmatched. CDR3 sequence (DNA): TGTGCCAGCAGCGGTGGACAGGGGAGGAAACAGCCCCAGCATTTT. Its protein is CASSGGQGRKQPQHF.

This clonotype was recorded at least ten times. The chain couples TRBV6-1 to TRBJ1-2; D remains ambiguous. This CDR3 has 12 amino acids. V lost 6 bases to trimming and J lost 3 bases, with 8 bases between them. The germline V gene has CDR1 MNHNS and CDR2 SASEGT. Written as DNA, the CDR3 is TGTGCCAGCAGGGACGTAGACTATGGCTACACCTTC. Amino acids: CASRDVDYGYTF.

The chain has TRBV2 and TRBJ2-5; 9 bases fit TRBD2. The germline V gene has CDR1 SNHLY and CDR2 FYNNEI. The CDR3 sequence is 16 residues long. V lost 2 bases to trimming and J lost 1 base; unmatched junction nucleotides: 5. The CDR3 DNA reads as TGTGCCAGCAGTGAATTGGGCGGGGGGGCCCAAGAGACCCAGTACTTC. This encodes CASSELGGGAQETQYF.

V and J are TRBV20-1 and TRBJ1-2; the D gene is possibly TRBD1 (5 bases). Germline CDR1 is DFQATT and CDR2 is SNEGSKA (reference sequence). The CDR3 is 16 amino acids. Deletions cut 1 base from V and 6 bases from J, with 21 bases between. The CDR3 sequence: CSARGLGELSLDGYTF. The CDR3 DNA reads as TGCAGTGCTAGAGGGCTGGGGGAATTGAGTTTAGATGGCTACACCTTC.

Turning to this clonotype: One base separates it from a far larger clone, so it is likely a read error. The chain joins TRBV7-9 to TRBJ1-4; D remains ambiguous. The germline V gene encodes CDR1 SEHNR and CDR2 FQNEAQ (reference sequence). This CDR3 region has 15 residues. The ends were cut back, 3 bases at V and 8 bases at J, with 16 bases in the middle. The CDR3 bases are TGTGCCAGCAGCTTGCAGCCTGGTCGATTGGAAAAACTGTTTTTT. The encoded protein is CASSLQPGRLEKLFF.

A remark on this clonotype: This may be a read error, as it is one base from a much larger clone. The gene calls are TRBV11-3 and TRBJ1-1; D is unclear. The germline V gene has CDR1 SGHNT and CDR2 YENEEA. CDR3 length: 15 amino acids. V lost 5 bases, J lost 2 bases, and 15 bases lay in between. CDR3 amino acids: CASSPFSPTNTEAFF. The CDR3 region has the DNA TGTGCCAGCAGCCCCTTCAGCCCAACCAACACTGAAGCTTTCTTT.

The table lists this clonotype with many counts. CDR3 DNA: TGTGCCAGCAGTGACGATCAGGGGGGACTTCAGCCCCAGCATTTT. Residues: CASSDDQGGLQPQHF. V usage is TRBV2 and J usage is TRBJ1-5, with 7 bases fitting TRBD1. CDR3 length: 15 amino acids. J was trimmed by 6 bases and V by 3 bases; bases with no gene match: 8. Germline V gene data show CDR1 as SNHLY and CDR2 as FYNNEI.